Listed here are 23 T cell receptor beta chains from one sample, sequenced in a study of control samples from healthy donors and cancer patients. Data came from immunoSEQ multiplex PCR; TCRdb stores just in-frame clones and leaves some out. Of more than 35,000 clones in the sample, around 83% were seen once. Sequenced input: PBMCs. The receptors originated from a woman aged 55-69 years with lung cancer.

J is TRBJ2-7 and V is TRBV7-9; the D gene is possibly TRBD2 (6 bases). Trimming shortened V by 5 bases and J by 2 bases, and 7 bases separated the two germline ends. Germline loops: CDR1 SEHNR, CDR2 FQNEAQ (reference sequence). This CDR3 is 12 amino acids long. CDR3 protein: CASSRRAYEQYF. CDR3 DNA sequence: TGTGCCAGCAGCCGGAGGGCCTACGAGCAGTACTTC.

This chain links TRBV29-1 with TRBJ2-1; 12 bases line up with TRBD1. Germline CDR1 and CDR2: SQVTM and ANQGSEA. V shed 2 bases and J 8 bases; nucleotides not matched to a gene: 10. The CDR3 is made up of 16 amino acids. CDR3 sequence reads: CSVEQKGQGAFDEQFF. In DNA form, the CDR3 reads TGCAGCGTTGAACAAAAGGGACAGGGGGCGTTCGATGAGCAGTTCTTC.

The chain recombines TRBV15 with TRBJ1-3; D is ambiguous. This CDR3 is built from 13 residues. Trimming stripped 6 bases from V and 0 bases from J, with 6 bases between. Germline CDR1 and CDR2: LNHNV and YYDKDF (reference sequence). This chain's CDR3 is CATREISGNTIYF. As DNA, the CDR3 is TGTGCCACCAGAGAAATCTCTGGAAACACCATATATTTT.

This chain connects TRBV6-5 to TRBJ2-7, with TRBD1 matching 8 bases. Trimming took 5 bases from V and 4 from J; bases not matched to a gene: 4. Germline loops: CDR1 MNHEY, CDR2 SVGAGI. The CDR3 has 13 amino acids. CDR3 bases: TGTGCCAGCAGTATACAGGGGGAATACGAGCAGTACTTC. Encoded protein: CASSIQGEYEQYF.

The genes are TRBV5-5 and TRBJ1-1; D remains unclear. There are 15 residues in the CDR3. Germline loops: CDR1 SGHKS, CDR2 YYEKEE (reference sequence). V lost 3 bases and J lost 0, with 12 bases in between. The CDR3 reads CASSYSQALNTEAFF. CDR3 in DNA: TGTGCCAGCAGCTACTCCCAGGCCTTGAACACTGAAGCTTTCTTT.

V usage is TRBV20-1 and J usage is TRBJ1-1; 7 bases fit TRBD1. V lost 3 bases and J lost 11; bases outside the gene matches: 3. The germline CDR1 and CDR2 sequences are DFQATT and SNEGSKA (reference sequence). The CDR3 sequence is 10 residues long. The CDR3 loop reads CSASRGTAFF. DNA for the CDR3: TGCAGTGCTAGCAGGGGGACGGCTTTCTTT.

The V and J genes are TRBV30 and TRBJ2-7, with 12 nucleotides matching TRBD2. Trimming took 5 bases from V and 6 from J; bases not matched to a gene: 2. Looked up from germline, CDR1 is GTSNPN and CDR2 is SVGIG (reference sequence). The CDR3 runs 12 residues. CDR3 bases: TGTGCCTGGGGACTAGCGGGATTCGAGCAGTACTTC. It is translated as CAWGLAGFEQYF.

CDR3 protein: CASSLRSGRVDEQYF. DNA for the CDR3: TGTGCCAGCAGCTTAAGAAGCGGGAGAGTCGACGAGCAGTACTTC. This chain joins TRBV7-6 and TRBJ2-7; TRBD2 matches 8 bases. This CDR3 has 15 residues. In germline, CDR1 is SGHVS, CDR2 FNYEAQ. V dropped 2 bases and J dropped 5; count of bases not matched to a gene: 8.

V usage is TRBV9 and J usage is TRBJ2-5; the D gene is possibly TRBD1 (5 bases). The CDR3 totals 15 residues. Germline V gene sequence: CDR1 SGDLS, CDR2 YYNGEE. V was clipped by 3 bases and J by 5 bases, with 17 bases between them. In DNA form, the CDR3 reads TGTGCCAGCAGCGCCTCGGACCTATACAGGGAGACCCAGTACTTC. Amino acids: CASSASDLYRETQYF.

J is TRBJ1-4 and V is TRBV5-1; possibly TRBD1 for D (5 bases). Germline CDR1 is SGHRS and CDR2 is YFSETQ. This CDR3 has 15 residues. The V end lost 2 bases, the J end lost 4 bases, and 12 bases lay between the germline ends. CDR3 residues: CASSLGTANNEKLFF. The CDR3 DNA reads as TGCGCCAGCAGCTTAGGGACCGCGAATAATGAAAAACTGTTTTTT.

This clone was observed once. V gene TRBV19 combines with J gene TRBJ2-5; 9 bases are shared with TRBD2. Trimming at V came to 5 bases and at J to 5 bases, leaving 15 bases not matched to a gene. CDR3 length: 17 residues. CDR1 LNHDA and CDR2 SQIVND come from the germline V gene (reference sequence). CDR3 DNA: TGTGCCAGTAGTCGTAGCGGGGGCCACTCAGGGCAGGAGACCCAGTACTTC. Encoded protein: CASSRSGGHSGQETQYF. The full variable domain, completed using reference TRBV19 and TRBJ2-5, is DGGITQSPKYLFRKEGQNVTLSCEQNLNHDAMYWYRQDPGQGLRLIYYSQIVNDFQKGDIAEGYSVSREKKESFPLTVTSAQKNPTAFYLCASSRSGGHSGQETQYFGPGTRLLVL.

The V call is TRBV24-1, the J call TRBJ2-1; D perhaps matches TRBD2 (5 bases). The CDR3 sequence is 15 residues long. The V gene lost 4 bases and the J gene lost 5 bases, with 14 bases spanning the gap. Germline CDR1 KGHDR, CDR2 SFDVKD. CDR3 in amino acids: CATSDPTKRDNEQFF. DNA for the CDR3: TGTGCCACCAGTGACCCGACTAAAAGAGACAATGAGCAGTTCTTC.

This clone is termed medium-sized (0.01 to 0.1%). The chain is built from TRBV3-1 (or the pseudogene TRBV3-2) and TRBJ2-7; tentatively, D is TRBD2 (7 bases). Trimming left V 4 bases short and J 3 bases short, with 22 bases between. CDR1 is LGHDT and CDR2 is YNNKEL in the germline V gene (reference sequence). The CDR3 runs to 17 residues. The CDR3 reads CASSLRSGEGGYYEQYF. The CDR3 nucleotides are TGTGCCAGCAGCCTGCGTTCAGGGGAGGGGGGATACTACGAGCAGTACTTC.

V gene TRBV6-5 combines with J gene TRBJ1-6; 8 nucleotides align to TRBD1. The CDR3 contains 14 residues. Trimming took 7 bases from V and 7 from J; bases not matched to a gene: 6. CDR1 and CDR2 (germline): MNHEY, SVGAGI. CDR3 loop: CASTGQGTNSPLHF. CDR3 nucleotide sequence: TGTGCCAGCACTGGACAGGGCACGAATTCACCCCTCCACTTT.

The chain uses TRBV6-5 and TRBJ1-3; D is possibly TRBD1 (6 bases). Germline CDR1 and CDR2: MNHEY and SVGAGI. Trimming stripped 5 bases from V and 3 bases from J, with 11 bases between. The CDR3 sequence is 14 residues long. CDR3 DNA: TGTGCCAGCAGTCCCAGGGGAGATGGAAACACCATATATTTT. It encodes CASSPRGDGNTIYF.

The rearrangement joins TRBV29-1 to TRBJ2-4, with D perhaps matching TRBD2 (5 bases). The CDR3 covers 11 residues. Germline V CDR1 and CDR2: SQVTM, ANQGSEA. The V end lost 6 bases, the J end lost 6 bases, and 9 bases lay between the germline ends. CDR3 protein: CSVASSNIQYF. The CDR3, as DNA: TGCAGCGTAGCTAGCTCAAACATTCAGTACTTC.

Here the CDR3 reads CASSVASQETQYF. For the CDR3, the DNA is TGTGCCAGCAGCGTAGCCAGCCAAGAGACCCAGTACTTC. The chain has TRBV9 and TRBJ2-5; unclear D gene. The CDR3 consists of 13 residues. Trimming stripped 0 bases from V and 1 base from J, with 4 bases between. CDR1 and CDR2 (germline): SGDLS, YYNGEE.

J is TRBJ2-3 and V is TRBV6-6, with D perhaps TRBD2 (6 bases). This CDR3 contains 14 residues. Germline V gives CDR1 MNHNY, CDR2 SVGAGI (reference sequence). V shed 6 bases and J shed 2 bases, with 12 bases lying between them. The CDR3 loop reads CASSPWDFTDTQYF. DNA of the CDR3: TGTGCCAGCAGCCCCTGGGACTTCACAGATACGCAGTATTTT.

The chain is built from TRBV7-2 and TRBJ1-1; a possible D gene is TRBD1 (6 bases). The CDR3 runs to 13 residues. The germline gives CDR1 SGHTA, CDR2 FQGNSA. With 1 base removed from V and 6 bases from J, the gap between germline ends came to 9 bases. This chain's CDR3 is CASSLDRAAEAFF. DNA of the CDR3: TGTGCCAGCAGCTTAGACAGGGCGGCTGAAGCTTTCTTT.

The CDR3 reads CASSYSETQYF. For the CDR3, the DNA is TGTGCCAGCAGCTATTCGGAGACCCAGTACTTC. The chain recombines TRBV3-1 (or the pseudogene TRBV3-2) with TRBJ2-5; D is unclear. There are 11 residues in the CDR3. Looked up from germline, CDR1 is LGHDT and CDR2 is YNNKEL (reference sequence). The V end lost 5 bases, the J end lost 5 bases, and 6 bases lay between the germline ends.

The V and J genes are TRBV6-2 or TRBV6-3 and TRBJ2-3; TRBD1 matches at 9 bases. CDR3 size: 16 residues. The trim removed 2 bases at V and 2 bases at J, leaving 5 bases unmatched. Germline loops: CDR1 MNHEY, CDR2 SVGEGT. The CDR3 loop reads CASSYPDRGFTDTQYF. The CDR3 DNA is TGTGCCAGCAGTTACCCCGACAGGGGGTTCACAGATACGCAGTATTTT.

The sample holds a few counts of this clone. V gene TRBV6-1 combines with J gene TRBJ1-1; D gene ambiguous. CDR1 is MNHNS and CDR2 is SASEGT in the germline V gene. The CDR3 loop spans 15 amino acids. V gave up 1 base and J gave up 10 bases, with 19 bases separating them. The CDR3 loop reads CASSEEANGSRSAFF. The CDR3 DNA reads as TGTGCCAGCAGTGAAGAGGCCAACGGGAGCAGATCAGCTTTCTTT.

The rearrangement links TRBV5-1 to TRBJ2-6; D possibly uses TRBD1 or TRBD2 (5 bases each). The CDR3 spans 15 residues. Trimming stripped 1 base from V and 3 bases from J, with 8 bases between. Looked up from germline, CDR1 is SGHRS and CDR2 is YFSETQ. CDR3 nucleotide sequence: TGCGCCAGCAGCTTGCAGGGAGTTGGGGCCAACGTCCTGACTTTC. Encoded protein: CASSLQGVGANVLTF.